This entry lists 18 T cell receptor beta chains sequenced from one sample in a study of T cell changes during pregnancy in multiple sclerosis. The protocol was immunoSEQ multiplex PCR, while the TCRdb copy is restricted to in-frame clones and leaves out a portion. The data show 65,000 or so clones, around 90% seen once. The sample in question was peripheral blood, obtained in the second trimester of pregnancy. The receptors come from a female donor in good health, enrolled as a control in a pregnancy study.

CDR3 in DNA: TGTGCCAGCAGACTAGCGGGGGGTGATACGCAGTATTTT. It translates to CASRLAGGDTQYF. The chain joins TRBV6-5 to TRBJ2-3; 12 bases agree with TRBD2. Germline CDR1 is MNHEY and CDR2 is SVGAGI. J was trimmed by 6 bases and V by 6 bases; bases with no gene match: 1. This CDR3 is 13 amino acids long.

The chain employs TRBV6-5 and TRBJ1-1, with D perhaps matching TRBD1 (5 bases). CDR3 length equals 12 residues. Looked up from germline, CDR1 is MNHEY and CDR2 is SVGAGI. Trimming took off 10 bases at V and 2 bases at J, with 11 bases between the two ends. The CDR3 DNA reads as TGTGCCACCCAGACAGTCAACACTGAAGCTTTCTTT. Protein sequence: CATQTVNTEAFF.

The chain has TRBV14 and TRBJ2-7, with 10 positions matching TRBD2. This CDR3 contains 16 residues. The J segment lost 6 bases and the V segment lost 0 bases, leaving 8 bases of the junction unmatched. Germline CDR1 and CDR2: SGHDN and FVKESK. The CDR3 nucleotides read TGTGCCAGCAGCCAAGATAGGCTAGCGGGAGTGGGCGAGCAGTACTTC. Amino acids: CASSQDRLAGVGEQYF.

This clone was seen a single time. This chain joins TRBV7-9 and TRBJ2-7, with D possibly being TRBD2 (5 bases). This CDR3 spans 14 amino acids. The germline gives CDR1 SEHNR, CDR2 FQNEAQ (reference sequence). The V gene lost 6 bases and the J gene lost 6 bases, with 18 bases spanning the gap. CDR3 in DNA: TGTGCCAGCAGATCGGACTCATCCACCGGCGAGCAGTACTTC. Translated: CASRSDSSTGEQYF.

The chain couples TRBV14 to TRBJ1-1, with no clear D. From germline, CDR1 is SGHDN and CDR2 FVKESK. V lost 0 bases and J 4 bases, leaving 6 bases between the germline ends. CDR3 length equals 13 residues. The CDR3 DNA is TGTGCCAGCAGCCAAGAGGAGGGCACTGAAGCTTTCTTT. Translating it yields CASSQEEGTEAFF.

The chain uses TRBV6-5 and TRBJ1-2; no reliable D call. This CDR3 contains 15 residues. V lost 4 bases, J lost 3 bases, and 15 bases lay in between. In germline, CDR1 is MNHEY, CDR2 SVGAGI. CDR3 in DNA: TGTGCCAGCAGTTGGGGAGACTCGTTGGACTATGGCTACACCTTC. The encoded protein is CASSWGDSLDYGYTF.

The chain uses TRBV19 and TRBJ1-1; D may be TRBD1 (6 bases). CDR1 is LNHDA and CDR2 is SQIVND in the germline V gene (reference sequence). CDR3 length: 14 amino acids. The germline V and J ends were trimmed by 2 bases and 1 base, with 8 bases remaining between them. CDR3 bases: TGTGCCAGTAGTATAAAGGGACAGAACACTGAAGCTTTCTTT. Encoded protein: CASSIKGQNTEAFF.

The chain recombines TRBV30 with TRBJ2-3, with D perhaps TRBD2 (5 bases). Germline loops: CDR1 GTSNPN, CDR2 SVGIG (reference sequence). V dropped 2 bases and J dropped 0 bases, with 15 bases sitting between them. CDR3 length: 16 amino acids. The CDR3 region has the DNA TGTGCCTGGAGTCTTCGGGGAACTTCTAGCACAGATACGCAGTATTTT. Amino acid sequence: CAWSLRGTSSTDTQYF.

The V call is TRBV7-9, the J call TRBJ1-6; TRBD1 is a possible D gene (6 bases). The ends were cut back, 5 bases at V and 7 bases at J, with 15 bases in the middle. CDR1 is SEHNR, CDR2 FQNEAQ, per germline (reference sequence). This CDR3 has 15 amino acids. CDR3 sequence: CASSPQAQGNSPLHF. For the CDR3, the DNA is TGTGCCAGCAGCCCTCAAGCCCAGGGGAATTCACCCCTCCACTTT. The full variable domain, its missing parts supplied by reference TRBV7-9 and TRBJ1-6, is DTGVSQNPRHKITKRGQNVTFRCDPISEHNRLYWYRQTLGQGPEFLTYFQNEAQLEKSRLLSDRFSAERPKGSFSTLEIQRTEQGDSAMYLCASSPQAQGNSPLHFGNGTRLTVT.

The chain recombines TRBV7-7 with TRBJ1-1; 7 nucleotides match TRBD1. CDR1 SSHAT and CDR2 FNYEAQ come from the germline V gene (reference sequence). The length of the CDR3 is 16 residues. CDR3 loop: CARRRQGQSMNTEAFF. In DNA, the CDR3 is TGTGCTAGACGTAGACAGGGCCAAAGCATGAACACTGAAGCTTTCTTT.

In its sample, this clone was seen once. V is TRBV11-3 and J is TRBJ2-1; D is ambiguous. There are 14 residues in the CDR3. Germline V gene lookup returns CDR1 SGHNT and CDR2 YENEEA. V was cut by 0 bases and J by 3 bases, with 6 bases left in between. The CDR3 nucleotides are TGTGCCAGCAGCTTAGATCCCGTCTACAATGAGCAGTTCTTC. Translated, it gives CASSLDPVYNEQFF.

CDR3 sequence reads: CASSLNAGGGETQYF. CDR3 sequence (DNA): TGTGCCAGCAGCTTGAACGCGGGAGGCGGGGAGACCCAGTACTTC. The V gene is TRBV5-4, the J gene TRBJ2-5; TRBD2 agrees at 8 bases. CDR3 length equals 15 residues. V lost 1 base to trimming and J lost 5 bases; unmatched junction nucleotides: 7. CDR1 and CDR2 (germline): SGHNT, YYREEE (reference sequence).

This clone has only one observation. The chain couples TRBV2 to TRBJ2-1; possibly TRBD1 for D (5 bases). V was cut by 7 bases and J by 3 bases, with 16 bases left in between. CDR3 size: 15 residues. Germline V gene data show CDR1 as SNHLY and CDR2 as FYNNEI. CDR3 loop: CASTKGWGNYNEQFF. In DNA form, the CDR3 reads TGTGCCAGCACCAAGGGGTGGGGCAACTACAATGAGCAGTTCTTC.

The CDR3 DNA follows: TGTGCCAGCAGTTCGGCAGGGTACAATGAGCAGTTCTTC. Encoded protein: CASSSAGYNEQFF. The genes are TRBV27 and TRBJ2-1, with D possibly TRBD1 on 5 matching bases. The V and J ends lost 4 bases and 4 bases respectively, with 8 bases between them. This CDR3 has 13 residues. Germline CDR1 and CDR2: MNHEY and SMNVEV (reference sequence).

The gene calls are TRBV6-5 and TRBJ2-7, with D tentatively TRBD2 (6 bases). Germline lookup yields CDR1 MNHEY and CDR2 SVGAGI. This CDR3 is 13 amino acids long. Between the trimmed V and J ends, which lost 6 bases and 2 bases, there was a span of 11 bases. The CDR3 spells CASRGTGAYEQYF. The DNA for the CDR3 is TGTGCCAGCAGGGGGACGGGGGCCTACGAGCAGTACTTC.

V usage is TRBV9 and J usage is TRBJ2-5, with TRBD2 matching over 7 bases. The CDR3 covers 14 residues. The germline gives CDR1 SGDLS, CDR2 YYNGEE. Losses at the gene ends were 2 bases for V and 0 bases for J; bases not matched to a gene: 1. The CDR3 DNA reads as TGTGCCAGCAGCGTGCGGGGGAACCAAGAGACCCAGTACTTC. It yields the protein CASSVRGNQETQYF. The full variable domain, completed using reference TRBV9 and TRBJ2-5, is DSGVTQTPKHLITATGQRVTLRCSPRSGDLSVYWYQQSLDQGLQFLIQYYNGEERAKGNILERFSAQQFPDLHSELNLSSLELGDSALYFCASSVRGNQETQYFGPGTRLLVL.

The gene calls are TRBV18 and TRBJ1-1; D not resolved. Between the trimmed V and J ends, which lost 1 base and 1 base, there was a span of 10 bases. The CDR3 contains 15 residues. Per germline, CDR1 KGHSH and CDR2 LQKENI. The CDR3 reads CASSPRQVGNTEAFF. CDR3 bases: TGTGCCAGCTCACCACGGCAGGTCGGGAACACTGAAGCTTTCTTT.

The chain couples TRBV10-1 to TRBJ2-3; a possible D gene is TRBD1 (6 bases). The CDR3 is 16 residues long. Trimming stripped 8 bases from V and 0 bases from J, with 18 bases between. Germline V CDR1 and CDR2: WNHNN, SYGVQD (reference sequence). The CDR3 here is CASSRGQGRSTDTQYF. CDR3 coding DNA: TGCGCCAGCTCAAGGGGCCAGGGGCGTAGCACAGATACGCAGTATTTT.